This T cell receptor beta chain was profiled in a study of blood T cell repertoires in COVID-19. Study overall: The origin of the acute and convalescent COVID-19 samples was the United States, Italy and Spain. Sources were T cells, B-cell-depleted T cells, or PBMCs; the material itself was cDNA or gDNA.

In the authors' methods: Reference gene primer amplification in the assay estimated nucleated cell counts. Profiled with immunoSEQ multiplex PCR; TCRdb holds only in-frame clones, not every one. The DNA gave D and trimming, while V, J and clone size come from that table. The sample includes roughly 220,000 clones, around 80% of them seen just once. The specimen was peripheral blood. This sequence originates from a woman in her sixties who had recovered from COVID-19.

In nucleotides, the CDR3 is TGTGCCAGCAGCTACTCAGGGGTTGATGGCTACACCTTC. Protein sequence: CASSYSGVDGYTF. This rearrangement joins TRBV5-6 to TRBJ1-2; a weak D match, TRBD1 (6 bases). The V gene lost 3 bases and the J gene lost 6 bases, with 12 bases spanning the gap. Germline V gives CDR1 SGHDT, CDR2 YYEEEE. CDR3 size: 13 residues.